The entry below gives a single T cell receptor (beta chain) sequence along with its context. CDR3 length: 15 residues. V lost 5 bases to trimming and J lost 1 base; unmatched junction nucleotides: 4. Germline CDR1 reads MDHEN; CDR2 reads SYDVKM. This entry belongs to a study of cytomegalovirus exposure and HLA in healthy donors. Researchers ran the PCR with 60 Vbeta and 13 Jbeta primers. The method was immunoSEQ multiplex PCR; TCRdb's version includes in-frame clones alone and lacks a portion of them. This table has tens of thousands of clones, roughly 74% appearing once. Sample: PBMCs. This TCR was recovered from a woman between 25 and 40 years old in good health and CMV-seropositive. The V gene is TRBV28, the J gene TRBJ2-3; 9 nucleotides align to TRBD2. The CDR3 spells CASSPREGGTDTQYF. The CDR3 DNA is TGTGCCAGCAGTCCGCGGGAGGGAGGCACAGATACGCAGTATTTT.